Presented here are 30 T cell receptor beta chains from one specimen sequenced in a study of OX40 agonist ivuxolimab in advanced cancers. Assay used: immunoSEQ multiplex PCR; TCRdb lists only in-frame clones, some missing. The sample consists of 10,000 or so clones, approximately 66% of them appearing once. Sequencing was performed on CD4+ or CD8+ T cells sorted from blood, taken in a trial of the OX40 agonist ivuxolimab. The receptors were sampled from an adult with an advanced solid tumor such as melanoma, head and neck, liver or kidney cancer.

The chain carries TRBV6-1 and TRBJ2-2; 9 nucleotides line up with TRBD1. With 4 bases clipped from V and 6 bases from J, the junction kept 9 bases outside the gene matches. Germline values: CDR1 MNHNS, CDR2 SASEGT. The CDR3 contains 16 residues. DNA for the CDR3: TGTGCCAGCAGTGCCTCGACAGGGGGATCATCCGGGGAGCTGTTTTTT. The encoded protein is CASSASTGGSSGELFF.

This CDR3 is CASSPGTGRDTQYF. The CDR3 nucleotides are TGCGCCAGCAGCCCGGGGACCGGTCGTGATACGCAGTATTTT. The chain combines TRBV5-1 with TRBJ2-3; possibly TRBD1 or TRBD2 for D (5 bases each). Germline-derived CDR1 and CDR2 are SGHRS and YFSETQ. V was clipped by 4 bases and J by 6 bases, with 15 bases between them. The CDR3 runs to 14 residues.

The V and J genes are TRBV6-5 and TRBJ2-1; D is unresolved. This CDR3 comprises 13 residues. V was shortened by 0 bases and J by 8 bases, with 8 bases between the two germline ends. CDR1 MNHEY and CDR2 SVGAGI come from the germline V gene. CDR3 residues: CASSYSRVHEQFF. Here the CDR3 DNA reads TGTGCCAGCAGTTACTCGAGAGTACATGAGCAGTTCTTC.

The chain combines TRBV11-2 with TRBJ2-5; tentatively, D is TRBD2 (5 bases). CDR3 length equals 14 residues. CDR1 is SGHAT, CDR2 FQNNGV, per germline. The V and J ends lost 5 bases and 5 bases respectively, with 15 bases between them. CDR3 sequence reads: CASSPGGYFETQYF. The DNA of the CDR3 is TGTGCCAGCAGCCCAGGCGGGTACTTTGAGACCCAGTACTTC. Filled out from reference TRBV11-2 and TRBJ2-5, the complete variable domain reads EAGVAQSPRYKIIEKRQSVAFWCNPISGHATLYWYQQILGQGPKLLIQFQNNGVVDDSQLPKDRFSAERLKGVDSTLKIQPAKLEDSAVYLCASSPGGYFETQYFGPGTRLLVL.

V usage is TRBV7-9 and J usage is TRBJ1-5; 9 bases map to TRBD1. The germline gives CDR1 SEHNR, CDR2 FQNEAQ (reference sequence). The CDR3 spans 15 residues. The V and J ends lost 5 bases and 3 bases, in that order; junction bases with no gene match: 5. CDR3 coding DNA: TGTGCCAGCAGCGGTGGGACAGGGAACAATCAGCCCCAGCATTTT. Translation gives CASSGGTGNNQPQHF.

This chain links TRBV19 with TRBJ2-5; 10 nucleotides line up with TRBD1. Trimming cost V 5 bases and J 4 bases; bases outside gene matches: 7. This CDR3 comprises 15 residues. CDR1 and CDR2 from the germline V gene are LNHDA and SQIVND (reference sequence). CDR3 nucleotide sequence: TGTGCCAGTAGTTACCCGACAGGGGGCTTAGAGACCCAGTACTTC. This translates into CASSYPTGGLETQYF.

The chain is built from TRBV19 and TRBJ2-2; D is possibly TRBD2 (5 bases). Looked up from germline, CDR1 is LNHDA and CDR2 is SQIVND (reference sequence). The V end lost 3 bases, the J end lost 1 base, and 9 bases lay between the germline ends. The CDR3 loop spans 15 amino acids. For the CDR3, the DNA is TGTGCCAGTAGTATGACCGGGGAGAACACCGGGGAGCTGTTTTTT. Residues: CASSMTGENTGELFF.

The V call is TRBV4-3, the J call TRBJ2-3; 7 nucleotides agree with TRBD2. CDR3 length equals 17 residues. The junction had 9 bases not matched to a gene; V was cut back by 3 bases and J by 0 bases. CDR1 and CDR2 (germline): LGHNA, YSLEER. CDR3 sequence: CASSQAGEYTSTDTQYF. CDR3 in DNA: TGCGCCAGCAGCCAGGCGGGGGAGTATACTAGCACAGATACGCAGTATTTT.

This clone was seen only once. The chain combines TRBV28 with TRBJ1-2, with D maybe TRBD1 (5 bases). CDR1 and CDR2 (germline): MDHEN, SYDVKM. This CDR3 has 16 amino acids. Trimming removed 8 bases at V and 3 bases at J, with 22 bases between. The CDR3, as DNA: TGTGCCAGCGGCCCTTCGGAAGGGACGATTTACTATGGCTACACCTTC. It translates to CASGPSEGTIYYGYTF.

This chain connects TRBV14 to TRBJ2-7; D may be TRBD1 (6 bases). V shed 3 bases and J shed 4 bases, with 19 bases lying between them. CDR3 length equals 16 residues. Germline V gene sequence: CDR1 SGHDN, CDR2 FVKESK. The CDR3 protein is CASSQYNGQRTYEQYF. The CDR3 region has the DNA TGTGCCAGCAGCCAGTATAATGGACAGAGAACGTACGAGCAGTACTTC.

The V and J genes are TRBV7-6 and TRBJ2-1, with 7 bases lining up with TRBD1. The V and J ends lost 5 bases and 8 bases, in that order; junction bases with no gene match: 6. Germline V CDR1 and CDR2: SGHVS, FNYEAQ. The CDR3 runs to 13 residues. In DNA, the CDR3 is TGTGCCAGCAGCGGCTACGACAGGGATGAGCAGTTCTTC. Residues: CASSGYDRDEQFF.

Sample share makes this clone medium-sized. V and J are TRBV7-6 and TRBJ1-1; D ambiguous. CDR1 and CDR2 from the germline V gene are SGHVS and FNYEAQ. The CDR3 contains 13 residues. Deletions cut 9 bases from V and 4 bases from J, with 15 bases between. DNA of the CDR3: TGTGCCAGTTCGGCAGGTGGAAGCACTGAAGCTTTCTTT. Translating it yields CASSAGGSTEAFF.

This clone rates as medium-sized. V and J are TRBV19 and TRBJ2-7; no reliable D call. This CDR3 comprises 12 residues. Looked up from germline, CDR1 is LNHDA and CDR2 is SQIVND (reference sequence). The V and J ends lost 5 bases and 4 bases respectively, with 9 bases between them. CDR3 amino acids: CASSLGSYEQYF. CDR3 DNA sequence: TGTGCCAGTAGTTTGGGGTCGTACGAGCAGTACTTC.

This clone was seen more than once but under ten times. This chain connects TRBV9 to TRBJ2-2; TRBD1 agrees at 8 bases. CDR1 is SGDLS and CDR2 is YYNGEE in the germline V gene. Trimming removed 0 bases from V and 4 bases from J; junction bases left unmatched: 8. This CDR3 has 17 amino acids. The CDR3 sequence is CASSVELGTGATGELFF. The CDR3, as DNA: TGTGCCAGCAGCGTAGAATTAGGGACAGGCGCCACCGGGGAGCTGTTTTTT.

This chain connects TRBV2 to TRBJ2-7; D is ambiguous. This CDR3 is 13 amino acids long. V was pared by 5 bases and J by 0 bases, with 8 bases between. CDR1 SNHLY and CDR2 FYNNEI come from the germline V gene. CDR3 nucleotide sequence: TGTGCCAGCAGTTTGGCAGACTCCTACGAGCAGTACTTC. This codes for CASSLADSYEQYF.

A single count supports this clone. The rearrangement uses TRBV6-1 and TRBJ1-6; unclear D gene. CDR1 MNHNS and CDR2 SASEGT come from the germline V gene. Trimming cost V 8 bases and J 0 bases, with 8 bases left between them. CDR3 length: 14 amino acids. The DNA for the CDR3 is TGTGCCAGCGGTCTGAGCTCCTATAATTCACCCCTCCACTTT. Translating it yields CASGLSSYNSPLHF.

This sequence joins TRBV14 and TRBJ2-7; no clear D gene. In germline, CDR1 is SGHDN, CDR2 FVKESK. The CDR3 extends over 13 amino acids. V was shortened by 1 base and J by 8 bases, with 12 bases between the two germline ends. In nucleotides, the CDR3 is TGTGCCAGCAGCCAAGCGGCCTACCTACAGCAGTACTTC. It encodes CASSQAAYLQQYF.

This clone was counted once. The genes are TRBV27 and TRBJ2-2, with D possibly being TRBD1 (5 bases). The CDR3 covers 14 residues. Germline CDR1 and CDR2: MNHEY and SMNVEV (reference sequence). Trimming left V 5 bases short and J 7 bases short, with 14 bases between. CDR3 residues: CASSIRVVGGELFF. The DNA for the CDR3 is TGTGCCAGCAGTATCAGGGTTGTGGGCGGGGAGCTGTTTTTT.

This chain connects TRBV27 to TRBJ2-3; 13 positions match TRBD2. The CDR3 consists of 14 residues. Germline-derived CDR1 and CDR2 are MNHEY and SMNVEV (reference sequence). J gave up 6 bases and V 5 bases, and 2 bases lay outside the gene matches. CDR3: CASSTSGGADTQYF. CDR3 in DNA: TGTGCCAGCAGTACTAGCGGGGGGGCTGATACGCAGTATTTT.

The V and J genes are TRBV6-6 and TRBJ2-3; D not resolved. Germline CDR1 and CDR2: MNHNY and SVGAGI (reference sequence). The V gene lost 4 bases and the J gene lost 1 base, with 6 bases spanning the gap. The CDR3 length is 13 residues. CDR3 region: CASSWQGTDTQYF. CDR3 bases: TGTGCCAGCAGTTGGCAGGGCACAGATACGCAGTATTTT.

The CDR3 nucleotides are TGCGCCAGCAGCTTAAGGGGGAACTCCTACGAGCAGTACTTC. It is translated as CASSLRGNSYEQYF. V gene TRBV5-1 combines with J gene TRBJ2-7, with D possibly being TRBD1 (6 bases). The germline V and J ends were trimmed by 2 bases and 0 bases, with 9 bases remaining between them. This CDR3 is built from 14 residues. CDR1 SGHRS and CDR2 YFSETQ come from the germline V gene.

The chain links TRBV19 to TRBJ1-5, with D possibly matching TRBD1 (6 bases). Germline V CDR1 and CDR2: LNHDA, SQIVND (reference sequence). The V gene lost 7 bases and the J gene lost 4 bases, with 17 bases spanning the gap. The CDR3 is 15 amino acids. The CDR3: CASTPATGWNQPQHF. The DNA of the CDR3 is TGTGCCAGTACCCCGGCGACAGGATGGAATCAGCCCCAGCATTTT. The full variable domain, completed using reference TRBV19 and TRBJ1-5, is DGGITQSPKYLFRKEGQNVTLSCEQNLNHDAMYWYRQDPGQGLRLIYYSQIVNDFQKGDIAEGYSVSREKKESFPLTVTSAQKNPTAFYLCASTPATGWNQPQHFGDGTRLSIL.

The chain has TRBV13 and TRBJ1-1; no definite D call. The CDR3 spans 14 residues. Germline CDR1 and CDR2: PRHDT and FYEKMQ (reference sequence). Deletions cut 4 bases from V and 1 base from J, with 10 bases between. CDR3 region: CASSYGRRNTEAFF. The CDR3 nucleotides are TGTGCCAGCAGCTACGGACGGCGGAACACTGAAGCTTTCTTT.

V usage is TRBV4-3 and J usage is TRBJ2-7; 9 bases fit TRBD1. There are 16 residues in the CDR3. The germline V gene has CDR1 LGHNA and CDR2 YSLEER. J was trimmed by 5 bases and V by 6 bases; bases with no gene match: 14. CDR3 DNA sequence: TGCGCCAGCAGTCCTACCTTAGGGACAGGGAATCACGAGCAGTACTTC. The encoded protein is CASSPTLGTGNHEQYF.

This chain uses TRBV21-1 with TRBJ2-3. TRBV21-1 is deemed a pseudogene. CDR3 size: 11 residues. CDR3 nucleotides: TGTGCCAAGGGTCTTACAGATACGCAGTATTTT. Translated, it gives CAKGLTDTQYF.

The genes are TRBV9 and TRBJ2-5; the D is unclear. The assigned J gene may be wrong: the sequence end matches TRBJ2-7 better. Germline-derived CDR1 and CDR2 are SGDLS and YYNGEE. The CDR3 runs to 15 residues. In nucleotides, the CDR3 is TGTGCCAGCAGCGTAGACGGCGGTTCCTCCTACGAGCAGTACTTC. It encodes CASSVDGGSSYEQYF.

V gene TRBV29-1 combines with J gene TRBJ2-1; 7 nucleotides align to TRBD1. Germline V gene data show CDR1 as SQVTM and CDR2 as ANQGSEA. V trimming: 2 bases; J trimming: 4 bases; junction bases outside the gene matches: 8. The CDR3 sequence is 15 residues long. The DNA for the CDR3 is TGCAGCGTTGAACCCTTGGGACAGACTTACAATGAGCAGTTCTTC. Protein: CSVEPLGQTYNEQFF.

The genes are TRBV25-1 and TRBJ2-1; D unresolved. The V end lost 5 bases, the J end lost 7 bases, and 12 bases lay between the germline ends. Per germline, CDR1 MGHDK and CDR2 SYGVNS. The CDR3 sequence is 13 residues long. This CDR3 reads CASSLGGWNEQFF. The CDR3 region has the DNA TGTGCCAGCAGTTTGGGTGGATGGAATGAGCAGTTCTTC.

The rearrangement uses TRBV10-2 and TRBJ2-7, with D uncertain. There are 12 residues in the CDR3. Germline V gene data show CDR1 as WSHSY and CDR2 as SAAADI. Trimming removed 3 bases at V and 7 bases at J, with 10 bases between. The CDR3 DNA sequence: TGCGCCAGCAGTGATGGAAAGTGGGAGCAGTACTTC. Protein product: CASSDGKWEQYF.

CDR3 residues: CASSTTSSGRWNEQFF. As DNA, the CDR3 is TGTGCCAGCAGCACTACGTCTAGCGGGAGATGGAATGAGCAGTTCTTC. The chain employs TRBV7-9 and TRBJ2-1, with 10 bases that match TRBD2. The CDR3 is 16 residues long. V lost 5 bases and J lost 7; bases outside the gene matches: 11. Germline V gene sequence: CDR1 SEHNR, CDR2 FQNEAQ (reference sequence).